This note documents a single T cell receptor beta chain sequence. The antigen remains undetermined. TCRdb reprocessed the RACE reads via MiXCR and lists one record per CDR3 protein. The sample includes a few hundred thousand distinct CDR3 sequences, about 7.7% of them seen just once. These data originate in a study of human T cells and chemical hapten exposure. V shed 1 base and J shed 11 bases, with 17 bases lying between them. The CDR3 totals 14 residues. CDR1 LGHNA and CDR2 YSLEER come from the germline V gene. Noted time point: pre-sensitization, week 0. The treatment: therapeutic diphenylcyclopropenone sensitization with weekly scalp DPC. The study's findings and limits: TCRs whose frequency exceeded 1 in 1000 remained the same following DPC sensitization.

The source was whole blood, collected in connection with sensitization to the hapten diphenylcyclopropenone (DPC). The receptor comes from a man younger than 30 with alopecia areata. Some clones in this sample may be carry-over from other donors' samples. V is TRBV4-3 and J is TRBJ1-1; maybe TRBD1 (5 bases). The CDR3 DNA reads as TGCGCCAGCAGCCAAGTTATGAGCTTTAAGGGGGCTTTCTTT. This encodes CASSQVMSFKGAFF.